The source of this T cell receptor (beta chain) is a study of T-cell reconstitution after alpha-beta-depleted transplantation in children. Broader study findings: Most T-cell counts and diversity one year after the transplant came from T cells that were newly produced. After transplant, high TCRbeta diversity at day 60 in some patients arose from surviving recipient T cells and thymic progenitors.

Preparing the TCRbeta library involved the use of unique molecular identifiers. TCRdb redid the calling of the PCR reads with MiXCR, one entry per CDR3 protein. This table holds 400,000 to 450,000 distinct CDR3 sequences, 43% found once. This clonotype has ten or more counts. The antigen is unknown. V shed 6 bases and J shed 1 base, with 31 bases lying between them. The germline V gene encodes CDR1 MNHEY and CDR2 SMNVEV (reference sequence). CDR3 length equals 21 residues. This TCR came from a girl aged 2-9 years with aplastic anemia, due to receive a stem cell transplant. The gene calls are TRBV27 and TRBJ2-1, with D perhaps matching TRBD2 (7 bases). This specimen consisted of PBMCs, obtained before TCRalphabeta/CD19-depleted stem cell transplant. The CDR3 region has the DNA TGTGCCAGCAGAACCACCTTCATTGGGAGGGAGGGGGGTGAGTCCTACAATGAGCAGTTCTTC. It translates to CASRTTFIGREGGESYNEQFF.